The 10 T cell receptor beta chains presented below share a single source sample, sequenced in a study of blood T cell repertoires in COVID-19. Produced via immunoSEQ multiplex PCR; TCRdb's table is partial and in-frame only. The top ten hold approximately 2.3% of the sample, which has around 180,000 clones, around 85% seen once. Sequenced input: peripheral blood. Every receptor here comes from a man aged 70 or older with active or convalescent COVID-19.

Points on this clone: An end of the junction does not agree with germline; a read error may underlie this. The CDR3 coding sequence is TGTGCCAGCAGTTTACGAGGAAGGCAGCTGAATTTT. This sequence encodes CASSLRGRQLNF. This sequence joins TRBV28 and TRBJ1-5, with unresolved D. Germline V gene lookup returns CDR1 MDHEN and CDR2 SYDVKM. The CDR3 totals 12 residues. The variable domain in full, completed from reference TRBV28 and TRBJ1-5, reads DVKVTQSSRYLVKRTGEKVFLECVQDMDHENMFWYRQDPGLGLRLIYFSYDVKMKEKGDIPEGYSVSREKKERFSLILESASTNQTSMYLCASSLRGRQLNFGDGTRLSIL.

This clone was recorded once. The chain recombines TRBV3-1 (or the pseudogene TRBV3-2) with TRBJ1-6, with 8 nucleotides matching TRBD1. Germline V gene data show CDR1 as LGHDT and CDR2 as YNNKEL (reference sequence). V was clipped by 3 bases and J by 10 bases; unmatched bases: 11. The CDR3 is made up of 16 amino acids. CDR3 in DNA: TGTGCCAGCAGCCACGACTCGGACAGGGTTGAGTCACCCCTCCACTTT. Amino acids: CASSHDSDRVESPLHF.

V and J are TRBV7-2 and TRBJ2-4, with D perhaps TRBD1 (5 bases). The CDR3 covers 15 residues. V shed 4 bases and J shed 3 bases, with 13 bases lying between them. Germline-derived CDR1 and CDR2 are SGHTA and FQGNSA. The CDR3 loop is CASSSVRAYKNIQYF. Written as DNA, the CDR3 is TGTGCCAGCAGCTCCGTCAGGGCCTACAAAAACATTCAGTACTTC. The full variable domain, completed using reference TRBV7-2 and TRBJ2-4, is GAGVSQSPSNKVTEKGKDVELRCDPISGHTALYWYRQSLGQGLEFLIYFQGNSAPDKSGLPSDRFSAERTGGSVSTLTIQRTQQEDSAVYLCASSSVRAYKNIQYFGAGTRLSVL.

The chain is built from TRBV7-2 and TRBJ2-1, with TRBD2 identical over 9 bases. The germline CDR1 and CDR2 sequences are SGHTA and FQGNSA. The ends lost 5 bases at V and 6 bases at J; junction bases unmatched: 8. This CDR3 region has 15 residues. The CDR3 coding sequence is TGTGCCAGCAGCCGGTCTGGGACTAGCTTCAATGAGCAGTTCTTC. This encodes CASSRSGTSFNEQFF.

The rearrangement joins TRBV7-2 to TRBJ1-3; 7 bases line up with TRBD1. This CDR3 comprises 14 residues. V shed 4 bases and J 2 bases; nucleotides not matched to a gene: 2. Germline V gene data show CDR1 as SGHTA and CDR2 as FQGNSA. In DNA, the CDR3 is TGTGCCAGCAGCTCCGGGACAGCTGGAAACACCATATATTTT. Encoded protein: CASSSGTAGNTIYF.

J is TRBJ1-4 and V is TRBV5-1; D is uncertain. The germline V gene has CDR1 SGHRS and CDR2 YFSETQ. The CDR3 loop spans 15 amino acids. V dropped 0 bases and J dropped 7 bases, with 13 bases sitting between them. CDR3 in DNA: TGCGCCAGCAGCTTGGACAGAAGATCACGTGAAAAACTGTTTTTT. Translating it yields CASSLDRRSREKLFF.

The rearrangement joins TRBV15 to TRBJ2-7; weak D call: TRBD1 (6 bases). Germline V gene sequence: CDR1 LNHNV, CDR2 YYDKDF (reference sequence). V was clipped by 4 bases and J by 2 bases, with 12 bases between them. The length of the CDR3 is 14 residues. This CDR3 reads CATSISQGPYEQYF. The CDR3 region has the DNA TGTGCCACCAGCATTAGCCAGGGGCCCTACGAGCAGTACTTC.

V is TRBV11-2 and J is TRBJ2-3; D is uncertain. Deletions cut 3 bases from V and 4 bases from J, with 11 bases between. The germline CDR1 and CDR2 sequences are SGHAT and FQNNGV. The CDR3 contains 14 residues. The CDR3 nucleotides read TGTGCCAGCAGCTTGGCCTCAATGGCAGATACGCAGTATTTT. This sequence encodes CASSLASMADTQYF.

V gene TRBV7-2 combines with J gene TRBJ2-7, with 8 bases identical to TRBD2. V shed 1 base and J 6 bases; nucleotides not matched to a gene: 11. The CDR3 runs to 16 residues. Looked up from germline, CDR1 is SGHTA and CDR2 is FQGNSA. In nucleotides, the CDR3 is TGTGCCAGCAGCTTAGATGTAGCGGGACCCCGCAGCGAGCAGTACTTC. As protein: CASSLDVAGPRSEQYF.

The rearrangement uses TRBV19 and TRBJ2-5; a possible D gene is TRBD2 (5 bases). V was cut by 4 bases and J by 2 bases, with 8 bases left in between. CDR3 length equals 13 residues. Germline V gives CDR1 LNHDA, CDR2 SQIVND (reference sequence). CDR3 sequence reads: CASSRAVQETQYF. The CDR3 coding sequence is TGTGCCAGTAGTAGAGCGGTTCAAGAGACCCAGTACTTC. The entire variable domain, with the rest obtained from reference TRBV19 and TRBJ2-5, is as follows: DGGITQSPKYLFRKEGQNVTLSCEQNLNHDAMYWYRQDPGQGLRLIYYSQIVNDFQKGDIAEGYSVSREKKESFPLTVTSAQKNPTAFYLCASSRAVQETQYFGPGTRLLVL.